This T cell receptor beta chain emerged from a study of cytomegalovirus exposure and HLA in healthy donors. The germline gives CDR1 WSHSY, CDR2 SAAADI. The J segment lost 1 base and the V segment lost 6 bases, leaving 6 bases of the junction unmatched. This CDR3 has 15 residues. Assay: immunoSEQ multiplex PCR; the TCRdb copy retains only in-frame clones and omits some. The table shows about 180,000 clones, with 85% occurring only once. The sequenced sample consisted of PBMCs. The V gene is TRBV10-2, the J gene TRBJ1-5, with 7 bases fitting TRBD1. This sequence was found in a man between 18 and 29 years old in good health and CMV-seropositive. The CDR3 sequence is CASSEPTGSNQPQHF. The CDR3 region has the DNA TGCGCCAGCAGCGAGCCGACAGGGAGCAATCAGCCCCAGCATTTT.